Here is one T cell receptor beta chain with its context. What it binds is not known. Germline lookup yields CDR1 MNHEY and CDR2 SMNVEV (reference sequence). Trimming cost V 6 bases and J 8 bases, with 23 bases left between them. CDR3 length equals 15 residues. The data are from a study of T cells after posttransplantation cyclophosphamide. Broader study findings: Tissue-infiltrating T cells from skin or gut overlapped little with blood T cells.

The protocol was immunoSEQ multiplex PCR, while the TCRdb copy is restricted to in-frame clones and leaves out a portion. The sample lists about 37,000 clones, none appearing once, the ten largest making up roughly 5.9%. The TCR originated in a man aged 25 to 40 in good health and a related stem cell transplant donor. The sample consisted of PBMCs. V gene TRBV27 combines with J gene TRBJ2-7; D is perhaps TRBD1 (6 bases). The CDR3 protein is CASSKDGQTVVKQYF. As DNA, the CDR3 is TGTGCCAGCAGCAAGGACGGACAGACCGTTGTTAAGCAGTACTTC.